The 23 T cell receptor beta chains below all came from one sample that was sequenced in a study of blood T cell repertoires in COVID-19. Sequencing was performed with immunoSEQ multiplex PCR; in TCRdb, only in-frame clones are kept and a portion is missing. The sample consists of roughly 230,000 clones, roughly 80% of them appearing once. The sample consisted of PBMCs or T cells enriched from blood (not recorded which). The origin of the receptors is a man between 50 and 59 years old who had recovered from COVID-19.

The genes are TRBV4-2 and TRBJ1-5; a weak D match, TRBD1 (5 bases). The V end lost 3 bases, the J end lost 7 bases, and 13 bases lay between the germline ends. The V gene's germline CDR1 is LGHNA and CDR2 YNFKEQ. This CDR3 is 14 amino acids long. CDR3 residues: CASSHPSPGQPQHF. The CDR3, as DNA: TGTGCCAGCAGCCACCCCAGCCCAGGGCAGCCCCAGCATTTT.

This chain connects TRBV4-3 to TRBJ2-1, with a possible D match to TRBD2 (5 bases). Looked up from germline, CDR1 is LGHNA and CDR2 is YSLEER. This CDR3 has 15 residues. Trimming took off 0 bases at V and 9 bases at J, with 15 bases between the two ends. The CDR3 loop reads CASSQEVVATGEQFF. In DNA form, the CDR3 reads TGCGCCAGCAGCCAAGAAGTAGTAGCGACGGGTGAGCAGTTCTTC.

This clone showed up just a few times. The chain has TRBV25-1 and TRBJ1-4; the D gene is possibly TRBD1 (6 bases). V was trimmed by 5 bases and J by 0 bases, leaving 16 bases between them. Germline assignment: CDR1 MGHDK and CDR2 SYGVNS. The CDR3 length is 17 residues. CDR3 sequence (DNA): TGTGCCAGCAGTAGGGGGAATTGGAGAGCAACTAATGAAAAACTGTTTTTT. As protein: CASSRGNWRATNEKLFF.

This clone was seen only a few times. The chain couples TRBV4-2 to TRBJ1-2; the D is unclear. This CDR3 region has 16 residues. V was pared by 0 bases and J by 0 bases, with 11 bases between. Germline CDR1 LGHNA, CDR2 YNFKEQ. The CDR3 DNA reads as TGTGCCAGCAGCCAAGATCGGCAGGTCGCTAACTATGGCTACACCTTC. Amino acids: CASSQDRQVANYGYTF.

This chain uses TRBV6-5 with TRBJ2-7, with D perhaps TRBD1 (5 bases). With 2 bases removed from V and 3 bases from J, the gap between germline ends came to 8 bases. Per the germline V gene, CDR1 is MNHEY and CDR2 is SVGAGI. The CDR3 contains 13 residues. The DNA of the CDR3 is TGTGCCAGCAGTTACGACAGACTCTACGAGCAGTACTTC. Its translation: CASSYDRLYEQYF.

The J gene is TRBJ2-5, the V gene TRBV18; possibly TRBD1 for D (5 bases). Germline V CDR1 and CDR2: KGHSH, LQKENI. V lost 3 bases and J 3 bases, leaving 14 bases between the germline ends. The CDR3 has 15 residues. CDR3 bases: TGTGCCAGCTCACCGTCCCTTGTAGGGGAAGAGACCCAGTACTTC. Residues: CASSPSLVGEETQYF.

This chain links TRBV27 with TRBJ2-1, with D possibly TRBD1 on 6 matching bases. Germline CDR1 MNHEY, CDR2 SMNVEV (reference sequence). V lost 8 bases and J 10 bases, leaving 12 bases between the germline ends. The CDR3 has 11 amino acids. CDR3 nucleotides: TGTGCCAGCGGCCCACAGGGCGAGCAGTTCTTC. The encoded protein is CASGPQGEQFF.

This rearrangement joins TRBV27 to TRBJ2-2; maybe TRBD1 (5 bases). V was trimmed by 3 bases and J by 7 bases, leaving 18 bases between them. CDR1 is MNHEY and CDR2 is SMNVEV in the germline V gene (reference sequence). The CDR3 sequence is 16 residues long. The CDR3 DNA follows: TGTGCCAGCAGTTTTCAACAGGCCGTTGGGCACGGGGAGCTGTTTTTT. Translating gives CASSFQQAVGHGELFF.

This clone came up many times. The chain uses TRBV3-1 (or the pseudogene TRBV3-2) and TRBJ2-4; weak D call: TRBD2 (6 bases). V lost 8 bases and J lost 0, with 11 bases in between. CDR3 length: 14 amino acids. The germline gives CDR1 LGHDT, CDR2 YNNKEL (reference sequence). CDR3 bases: TGTGCCAGCCAGGGAGGCACAGCCAAAAACATTCAGTACTTC. Translated: CASQGGTAKNIQYF.

The chain couples TRBV11-2 to TRBJ2-5; 13 positions match TRBD2. V dropped 5 bases and J dropped 5; count of bases not matched to a gene: 5. Germline CDR1 and CDR2: SGHAT and FQNNGV. The CDR3 loop spans 15 amino acids. CDR3: CASSPGTSGAETQYF. CDR3 in DNA: TGTGCCAGCAGCCCCGGGACTAGCGGGGCGGAGACCCAGTACTTC.

The rearrangement joins TRBV5-6 to TRBJ1-3; D gene uncertain. Germline-derived CDR1 and CDR2 are SGHDT and YYEEEE. V shed 1 base and J shed 7 bases, with 15 bases lying between them. This CDR3 comprises 15 residues. The CDR3 DNA reads as TGTGCCAGCAGCTTGCGGTTGACATACATCAACACCATATATTTT. The encoded protein is CASSLRLTYINTIYF.

The chain carries TRBV6-5 and TRBJ2-7, with D perhaps matching TRBD2 (6 bases). The CDR3 runs 15 residues. V was shortened by 1 base and J by 0 bases, with 10 bases between the two germline ends. Germline V gives CDR1 MNHEY, CDR2 SVGAGI. This CDR3 reads CASSYLAGISYEQYF. The DNA for the CDR3 is TGTGCCAGCAGTTACTTGGCGGGGATCTCCTACGAGCAGTACTTC.

The CDR3 DNA is TGTGCCAGCAGCCTACTGGGCAATCAGCCCCAGCATTTT. Translating gives CASSLLGNQPQHF. The chain links TRBV27 to TRBJ1-5; no reliable D call. V was trimmed by 6 bases and J by 2 bases, leaving 8 bases between them. This CDR3 is built from 13 residues. Germline CDR1 MNHEY, CDR2 SMNVEV (reference sequence).

DNA for the CDR3: TGTGCCAGCAGCCAGGATGCGGGGCTAGTCTATGGCTACACCTTC. It specifies CASSQDAGLVYGYTF. The chain uses TRBV5-5 and TRBJ1-2, with D maybe TRBD1 (5 bases). With 4 bases removed from V and 4 bases from J, the gap between germline ends came to 17 bases. This CDR3 comprises 15 residues. The germline gives CDR1 SGHKS, CDR2 YYEKEE (reference sequence).

V usage is TRBV11-3 and J usage is TRBJ2-7, with 7 positions matching TRBD2. V lost 4 bases to trimming and J lost 6 bases; unmatched junction nucleotides: 9. Germline V gene sequence: CDR1 SGHNT, CDR2 YENEEA. This CDR3 comprises 14 residues. CDR3 sequence (DNA): TGTGCCAGCAGCTCGGGGGGATTGATTGCCGAGCAGTACTTC. Amino acid sequence: CASSSGGLIAEQYF.

The chain has TRBV5-1 and TRBJ1-3; no clear D gene. CDR1 and CDR2 (germline): SGHRS, YFSETQ. The CDR3 length is 16 residues. Trimming left V 1 base short and J 0 bases short, with 11 bases between. Here the CDR3 reads CASSLYSTPSGNTIYF. DNA for the CDR3: TGCGCCAGCAGCTTGTACTCAACCCCCTCTGGAAACACCATATATTTT.

This chain links TRBV14 with TRBJ2-1; 14 bases agree with TRBD2. Germline loops: CDR1 SGHDN, CDR2 FVKESK. Trimming cost V 2 bases and J 5 bases; bases outside gene matches: 2. This CDR3 is built from 16 residues. This chain's CDR3 is CASSQLGLAGDNEQFF. DNA of the CDR3: TGTGCCAGCAGCCAATTGGGACTAGCGGGAGACAATGAGCAGTTCTTC.

The chain links TRBV3-1 (or the pseudogene TRBV3-2) to TRBJ1-4; D not resolved. Per the germline V gene, CDR1 is LGHDT and CDR2 is YNNKEL (reference sequence). The V gene lost 0 bases and the J gene lost 14 bases, with 19 bases spanning the gap. The length of the CDR3 is 15 residues. CDR3 region: CASSQESSRSIILFF. CDR3 DNA sequence: TGTGCCAGCAGCCAAGAATCCTCACGGTCGATTATTCTGTTTTTT.

V gene TRBV6-1 combines with J gene TRBJ1-5, with a tentative D call TRBD1 (5 bases). Germline V gene data show CDR1 as MNHNS and CDR2 as SASEGT. Trimming stripped 2 bases from V and 2 bases from J, with 13 bases between. This CDR3 region has 16 residues. In DNA form, the CDR3 reads TGTGCCAGCAGTGAACCTACCGGGGGGGGCAATCAGCCCCAGCATTTT. Translating gives CASSEPTGGGNQPQHF.

The rearrangement joins TRBV5-1 to TRBJ1-2, with 7 nucleotides matching TRBD1. The junction had 8 bases not matched to a gene; V was cut back by 1 base and J by 5 bases. The germline V gene has CDR1 SGHRS and CDR2 YFSETQ. The length of the CDR3 is 15 residues. CDR3 sequence (DNA): TGCGCCAGCAGCTTGCTAAGACAGGGTTTATATGGCTACACCTTC. It translates to CASSLLRQGLYGYTF. Full variable domain (rest looked up from reference TRBV5-1 and TRBJ1-2): KAGVTQTPRYLIKTRGQQVTLSCSPISGHRSVSWYQQTPGQGLQFLFEYFSETQRNKGNFPGRFSGRQFSNSRSEMNVSTLELGDSALYLCASSLLRQGLYGYTFGSGTRLTVV.

The V and J genes are TRBV19 and TRBJ1-1; perhaps TRBD1 as D (6 bases). V was trimmed by 7 bases and J by 0 bases, leaving 12 bases between them. Germline assignment: CDR1 LNHDA and CDR2 SQIVND (reference sequence). The CDR3 is made up of 14 amino acids. The CDR3 DNA sequence: TGTGCCAGTACTATGAGGGGGTTGAACACTGAAGCTTTCTTT. Protein: CASTMRGLNTEAFF. Supplemented by reference TRBV19 and TRBJ1-1, the full variable domain reads DGGITQSPKYLFRKEGQNVTLSCEQNLNHDAMYWYRQDPGQGLRLIYYSQIVNDFQKGDIAEGYSVSREKKESFPLTVTSAQKNPTAFYLCASTMRGLNTEAFFGQGTRLTVV.

The J gene is TRBJ2-7, the V gene TRBV7-9; 8 positions match TRBD2. CDR3 length equals 14 residues. CDR1 is SEHNR, CDR2 FQNEAQ, per germline (reference sequence). V gave up 5 bases and J gave up 7 bases; unmatched junction bases: 10. The CDR3 DNA follows: TGTGCCAGCAGCACGCACGCGGGGGGTCGTGAGCAGTACTTC. The encoded protein is CASSTHAGGREQYF.

The gene calls are TRBV7-3 and TRBJ1-1; D might be TRBD1 (5 bases). The germline V and J ends were trimmed by 5 bases and 2 bases, with 9 bases remaining between them. Germline assignment: CDR1 SGHTA and CDR2 FQGTGA. The CDR3 is made up of 13 amino acids. CDR3 in amino acids: CASSPTVNTEAFF. The DNA for the CDR3 is TGTGCCAGCAGCCCGACAGTAAACACTGAAGCTTTCTTT.